This T cell receptor beta chain emerged from a study of technical replicates of blood from a handful of donors (dated by TCRdb to 2016 to 2017). V trim: 1 base; J trim: 0 bases; unmatched bases: 5. Counted from cysteine to phenylalanine, this CDR3 has 17 amino acids. Only the CDR3 DNA is retained, 51 bases long and in frame from the first base. CDR1 is given as SEHNR and CDR2 as FQNEAQ, both from the germline V gene (reference sequence). Library preparation used the immunoSEQ multiplex PCR assay. TCRdb's version of the immuneACCESS table is confined to in-frame rearrangements and falls short of the full clone set. An unresolved V gene accounts for under half of the shortfall where checked; the remainder is of unknown origin. Within this sample are 60,000 to 75,000 clones, with 95% to 97% of them counted one time only. Of the sample, roughly 0.3% falls within the top ten clones. Regarding this clone: The clone's antigen remains unknown. Base qualities were left out, and no much larger clone turns up one base away.

The chain links TRBV7-9 with TRBJ1-5, with 8 middle bases fitting TRBD1. The material sequenced was T cells isolated from PBMCs. The receptor was derived from a human donor in good health. The encoded CDR3 is CASSLGQGAYSNQPQHF. The nucleotide sequence is TGTGCCAGCAGCTTAGGCCAGGGGGCCTATAGCAATCAGCCCCAGCATTTT.